Listed below are T cell receptor beta chains from one sample, sequenced in a study of siplizumab effects on memory and regulatory T cells. The protocol was immunoSEQ multiplex PCR, while the TCRdb copy is restricted to in-frame clones and leaves out a portion. The table records 55,000 to 70,000 clones, 85% to 95% of them present only once. The sample was CD8+ T cells sorted from blood. Receptors were obtained from a human donor in good health. Both conserved end residues are part of each CDR3. Fields, in order: V gene, clone size, J gene, D gene, CDR3 protein, CDR3 DNA. The D gene is left open where the match is weak. Expanded clones are given a class, and other clones once, few, many or no size at all.

V: TRBV6-4; size: -; J: TRBJ2-1; D: TRBD2; CDR3: CASSATSGSYNEQFF; DNA: TGTGCCAGCAGTGCGACTAGCGGCTCCTACAATGAGCAGTTCTTC
V: TRBV29-1; size: -; J: TRBJ2-7; D: TRBD1; CDR3: CSVRPTGAYEQYF; DNA: TGCAGCGTTAGACCGACAGGGGCCTACGAGCAGTACTTC
V: TRBV7-9; size: once; J: TRBJ2-3; D: TRBD2; CDR3: CASSLGFASGRTDTQYF; DNA: TGTGCCAGCAGCTTAGGGTTCGCTAGCGGGAGAACAGATACGCAGTATTTT
V: TRBV9; size: -; J: TRBJ1-2; D: -; CDR3: CASSVEGGWTVDYGYTF; DNA: TGTGCCAGCAGCGTAGAAGGTGGTTGGACCGTGGACTATGGCTACACCTTC
V: TRBV29-1; size: -; J: TRBJ1-2; D: -; CDR3: CSANTAVGFGYTF; DNA: TGCAGCGCTAATACAGCTGTAGGTTTTGGCTACACCTTC
V: TRBV30; size: -; J: TRBJ2-7; D: TRBD2; CDR3: CAYLAGDSYEQYF; DNA: TGTGCCTACTTAGCGGGGGACTCCTACGAGCAGTACTTC
V: TRBV2; size: -; J: TRBJ2-1; D: TRBD2; CDR3: CASTPLTSTYNEQFF; DNA: TGTGCCAGCACCCCGCTGACTAGCACCTACAATGAGCAGTTCTTC
V: TRBV2; size: -; J: TRBJ1-2; D: -; CDR3: CASRMRNGYGYTF; DNA: TGTGCCAGCAGGATGCGGAACGGCTATGGCTACACCTTC
V: TRBV4-3; size: -; J: TRBJ2-1; D: -; CDR3: CASSQGMGPPEDEQFF; DNA: TGCGCCAGCAGCCAGGGTATGGGGCCGCCTGAGGACGAGCAGTTCTTC
V: TRBV11-2; size: -; J: TRBJ2-5; D: -; CDR3: CASSLVSWETQYF; DNA: TGTGCCAGCAGCTTAGTATCCTGGGAGACCCAGTACTTC
V: TRBV10-3; size: -; J: TRBJ2-2; D: -; CDR3: CAISDEVSGELFF; DNA: TGTGCCATCAGTGATGAGGTCTCCGGGGAGCTGTTTTTT
V: TRBV7-9; size: -; J: TRBJ2-2; D: -; CDR3: CASSLEGANTGELFF; DNA: TGTGCCAGCAGCTTAGAGGGAGCTAACACCGGGGAGCTGTTTTTT
V: TRBV4-1; size: -; J: TRBJ2-1; D: TRBD2; CDR3: CASSLAGNEQFF; DNA: TGCGCCAGCAGTCTAGCGGGGAATGAGCAGTTCTTC
V: TRBV7-2; size: -; J: TRBJ1-2; D: -; CDR3: CASSLGGYGYTF; DNA: TGTGCCAGCAGCTTAGGTGGCTATGGCTACACCTTC
V: TRBV5-1; size: once; J: TRBJ1-4; D: -; CDR3: CASSLVRGVNEKLFF; DNA: TGCGCCAGCAGCTTGGTGCGGGGGGTTAATGAAAAACTGTTTTTT
V: TRBV14; size: once; J: TRBJ1-2; D: -; CDR3: CASSQGRGYPAYGYTF; DNA: TGTGCCAGCAGCCAAGGGAGGGGTTACCCCGCCTATGGCTACACCTTC
V: TRBV5-1; size: -; J: TRBJ2-1; D: -; CDR3: CASSLERPGSYNEQFF; DNA: TGCGCCAGCAGCTTGGAGAGGCCAGGGTCCTACAATGAGCAGTTCTTC
V: TRBV6-1; size: -; J: TRBJ2-2; D: TRBD2; CDR3: CASSEWGGNTGELFF; DNA: TGTGCCAGCAGTGAATGGGGGGGGAACACCGGGGAGCTGTTTTTT
V: TRBV5-6; size: -; J: TRBJ1-2; D: -; CDR3: CASIGGAASGLPGYTF; DNA: TGTGCCAGCATCGGGGGGGCAGCCTCAGGTCTTCCCGGCTACACCTTC
V: TRBV27; size: -; J: TRBJ2-2; D: TRBD1; CDR3: CASSLSPGQGVTGELFF; DNA: TGTGCCAGCAGTTTATCGCCGGGACAGGGGGTAACCGGGGAGCTGTTTTTT
V: TRBV29-1; size: -; J: TRBJ2-7; D: -; CDR3: CSVDLGRGATEQYF; DNA: TGCAGCGTTGACCTCGGACGGGGGGCGACCGAGCAGTACTTC
V: TRBV5-8; size: -; J: TRBJ2-2; D: -; CDR3: CASSFGGNTGELFF; DNA: TGTGCCAGCAGCTTTGGCGGGAACACCGGGGAGCTGTTTTTT
V: TRBV20-1; size: -; J: TRBJ2-7; D: -; CDR3: CSARDTYEQYF; DNA: TGCAGTGCTAGGGATACCTACGAGCAGTACTTC